The source of this TCR beta chain is a study of T cells in localized non-small cell lung cancer. Trimming left V 4 bases short and J 2 bases short, with 2 bases between. This CDR3 is built from 11 residues. Per germline, CDR1 MNHNS and CDR2 SASEGT. The protocol was immunoSEQ multiplex PCR, while the TCRdb copy is restricted to in-frame clones and leaves out a portion. The sample yields about 21,000 clones, 85% to 90% seen once. The rearrangement uses TRBV6-1 and TRBJ2-5; no definite D call. The TCR was taken from an older male donor with stage I squamous cell lung carcinoma. Sequenced here: peripheral blood, sampled before any cancer treatment. The CDR3 spells CASSVQETQYF. In DNA form, the CDR3 reads TGTGCCAGCAGTGTACAAGAGACCCAGTACTTC.